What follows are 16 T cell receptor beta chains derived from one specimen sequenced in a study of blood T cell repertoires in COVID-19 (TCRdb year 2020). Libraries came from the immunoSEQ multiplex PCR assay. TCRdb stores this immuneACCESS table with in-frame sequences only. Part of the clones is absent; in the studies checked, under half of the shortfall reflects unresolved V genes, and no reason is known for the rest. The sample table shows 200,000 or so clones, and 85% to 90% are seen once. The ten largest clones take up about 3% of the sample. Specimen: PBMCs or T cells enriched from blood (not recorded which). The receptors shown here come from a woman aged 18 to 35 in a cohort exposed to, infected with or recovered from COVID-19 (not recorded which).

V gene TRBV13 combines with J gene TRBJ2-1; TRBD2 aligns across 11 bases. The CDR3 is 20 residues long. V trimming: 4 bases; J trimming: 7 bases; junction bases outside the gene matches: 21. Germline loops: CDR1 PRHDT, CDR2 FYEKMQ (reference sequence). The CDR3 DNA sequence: TGTGCCAGCAGCTCGACGACGCTACGGCCGAATAGCGGGGGGGTAAATGAGCAGTTCTTC. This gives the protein CASSSTTLRPNSGGVNEQFF.

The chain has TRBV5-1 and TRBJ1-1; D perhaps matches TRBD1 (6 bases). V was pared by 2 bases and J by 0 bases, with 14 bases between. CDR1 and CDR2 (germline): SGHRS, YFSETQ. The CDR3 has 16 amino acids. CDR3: CASSLQGLGMNTEAFF. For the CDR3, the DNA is TGCGCCAGCAGCTTACAGGGCCTCGGGATGAACACTGAAGCTTTCTTT.

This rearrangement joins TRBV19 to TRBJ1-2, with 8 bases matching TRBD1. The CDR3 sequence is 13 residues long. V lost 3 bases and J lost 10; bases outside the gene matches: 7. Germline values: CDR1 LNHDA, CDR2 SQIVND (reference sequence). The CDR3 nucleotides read TGTGCCAGTAGTATCCCCTTGGACAGGGACTACACCTTC. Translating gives CASSIPLDRDYTF.

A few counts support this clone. CDR3 DNA sequence: TGTGCCAGTAGTATAGAAGGCGGCGCGGAGTACTTC. Residues: CASSIEGGAEYF. The J gene is TRBJ2-7, the V gene TRBV19; D is unresolved. Trimming took off 0 bases at V and 11 bases at J, with 11 bases between the two ends. The CDR3 contains 12 residues. Germline V lookup: CDR1 LNHDA, CDR2 SQIVND (reference sequence).

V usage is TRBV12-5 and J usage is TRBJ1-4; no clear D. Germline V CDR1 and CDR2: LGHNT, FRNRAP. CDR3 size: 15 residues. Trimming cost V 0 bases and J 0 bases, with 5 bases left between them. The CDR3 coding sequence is TGTGCTAGTGGTTTGGTATCTTCAACTAATGAAAAACTGTTTTTT. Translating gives CASGLVSSTNEKLFF.

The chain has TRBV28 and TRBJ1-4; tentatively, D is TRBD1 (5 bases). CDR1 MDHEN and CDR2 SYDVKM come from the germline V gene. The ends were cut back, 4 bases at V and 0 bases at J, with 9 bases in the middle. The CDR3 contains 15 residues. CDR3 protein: CASSSGGATNEKLFF. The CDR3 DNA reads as TGTGCCAGCAGTTCCGGGGGGGCAACTAATGAAAAACTGTTTTTT.

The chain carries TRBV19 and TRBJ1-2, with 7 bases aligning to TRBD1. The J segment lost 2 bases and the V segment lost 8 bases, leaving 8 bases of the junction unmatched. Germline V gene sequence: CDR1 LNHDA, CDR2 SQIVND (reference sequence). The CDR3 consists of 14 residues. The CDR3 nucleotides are TGTGCCAGTGCTCCGGGACAGTTCAACTATGGCTACACCTTC. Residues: CASAPGQFNYGYTF. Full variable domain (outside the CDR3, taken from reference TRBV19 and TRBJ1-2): DGGITQSPKYLFRKEGQNVTLSCEQNLNHDAMYWYRQDPGQGLRLIYYSQIVNDFQKGDIAEGYSVSREKKESFPLTVTSAQKNPTAFYLCASAPGQFNYGYTFGSGTRLTVV.

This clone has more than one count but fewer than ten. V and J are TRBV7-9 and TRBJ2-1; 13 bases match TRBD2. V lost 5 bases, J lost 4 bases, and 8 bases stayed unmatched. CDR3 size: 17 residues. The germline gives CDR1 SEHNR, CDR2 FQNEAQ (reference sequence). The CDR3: CASSTSGGVSYYNEQFF. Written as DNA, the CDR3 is TGTGCCAGCAGCACTAGCGGGGGGGTTTCCTATTACAATGAGCAGTTCTTC.

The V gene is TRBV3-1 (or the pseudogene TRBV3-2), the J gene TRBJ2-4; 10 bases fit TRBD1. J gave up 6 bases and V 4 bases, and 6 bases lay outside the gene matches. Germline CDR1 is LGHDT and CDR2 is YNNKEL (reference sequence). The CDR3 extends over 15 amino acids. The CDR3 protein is CASSPGQGRGNIQYF. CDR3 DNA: TGTGCCAGCAGCCCGGGACAGGGGAGAGGAAACATTCAGTACTTC.

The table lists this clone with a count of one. The CDR3 is CASSERTGRAPLHF. DNA of the CDR3: TGTGCCAGCAGCGAAAGGACAGGGAGGGCACCCCTCCACTTT. The chain joins TRBV7-6 to TRBJ1-6; 8 bases match TRBD1. Looked up from germline, CDR1 is SGHVS and CDR2 is FNYEAQ. J gave up 11 bases and V 5 bases, and 8 bases lay outside the gene matches. The CDR3 loop spans 14 amino acids.

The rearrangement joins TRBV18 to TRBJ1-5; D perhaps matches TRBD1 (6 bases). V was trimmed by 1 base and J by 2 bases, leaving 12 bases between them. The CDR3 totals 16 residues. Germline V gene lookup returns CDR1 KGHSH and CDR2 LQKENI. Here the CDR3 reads CASSPLQGQGNQPQHF. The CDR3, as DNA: TGTGCCAGCTCACCACTACAGGGACAAGGCAATCAGCCCCAGCATTTT.

The CDR3 here is CASSDGWTNYEQYF. CDR3 nucleotides: TGCGCCAGCAGCGATGGTTGGACAAACTACGAGCAGTACTTC. V and J are TRBV5-1 and TRBJ2-7, with a tentative D call TRBD1 (5 bases). V lost 4 bases, J lost 3 bases, and 14 bases lay in between. The CDR3 loop spans 14 amino acids. Germline CDR1 reads SGHRS; CDR2 reads YFSETQ.

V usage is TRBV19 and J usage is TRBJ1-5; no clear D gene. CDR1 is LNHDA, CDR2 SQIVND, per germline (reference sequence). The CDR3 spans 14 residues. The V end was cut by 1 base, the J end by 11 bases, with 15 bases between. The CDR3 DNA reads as TGTGCCAGTAGTATAGCCCAGCCCGCCGGGGCCCAGCATTTT. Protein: CASSIAQPAGAQHF. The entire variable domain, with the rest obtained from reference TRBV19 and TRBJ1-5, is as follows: DGGITQSPKYLFRKEGQNVTLSCEQNLNHDAMYWYRQDPGQGLRLIYYSQIVNDFQKGDIAEGYSVSREKKESFPLTVTSAQKNPTAFYLCASSIAQPAGAQHFGDGTRLSIL.

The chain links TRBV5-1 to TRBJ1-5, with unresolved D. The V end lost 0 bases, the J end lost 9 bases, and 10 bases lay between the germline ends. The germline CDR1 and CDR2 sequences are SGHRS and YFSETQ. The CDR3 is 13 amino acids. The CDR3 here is CASSLVGERPQHF. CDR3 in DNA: TGCGCCAGCAGCTTGGTTGGGGAGCGGCCCCAGCATTTT.

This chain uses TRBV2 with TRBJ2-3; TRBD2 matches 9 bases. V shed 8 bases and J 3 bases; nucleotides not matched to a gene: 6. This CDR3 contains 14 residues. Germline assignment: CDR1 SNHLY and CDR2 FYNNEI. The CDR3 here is CASGISGGTDTQYF. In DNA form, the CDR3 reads TGTGCCAGCGGGATTAGCGGGGGTACAGATACGCAGTATTTT.

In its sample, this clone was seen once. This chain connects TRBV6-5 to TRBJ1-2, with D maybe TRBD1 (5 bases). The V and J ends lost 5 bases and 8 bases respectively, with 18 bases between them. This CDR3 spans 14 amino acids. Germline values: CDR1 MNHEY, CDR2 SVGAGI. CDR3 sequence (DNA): TGTGCCAGCAGTAGTCTCGGGGGGAGGTACGGCTACACCTTC. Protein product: CASSSLGGRYGYTF.